Listed below are T cell receptor beta chains from one sample, sequenced in a study of T cell responses to AZD1222 COVID-19 vaccine. The protocol was immunoSEQ multiplex PCR, while the TCRdb copy is restricted to in-frame clones and leaves out a portion. Among about 70,000 clones, about four fifths were seen once, and the ten largest hold under 8%. The specimen comprised peripheral blood, sampled 28 days after the second AZD1222 dose. These receptors all stem from an adult who received the AZD1222 COVID-19 vaccine. CDR3s include the opening cysteine and the closing phenylalanine or tryptophan. Each record gives: J gene, V gene, D gene, clone size, CDR3 protein, CDR3 DNA. The D gene is left open where the match is weak. Clone size is given for some rows only: seen once, a few or many times, or a class if the clone is expanded.

>TRBJ2-6|TRBV3-1/TRBV3-2|TRBD2|few
CASSLLAGGPSGANVLTF
TGTGCCAGCAGCCTCCTAGCGGGGGGACCCTCTGGGGCCAACGTCCTGACTTTC
>TRBJ1-6|TRBV30|-|few
CAWTGTVRGSPLHF
TGTGCCTGGACGGGAACAGTAAGAGGTTCACCCCTCCACTTT
>TRBJ2-5|TRBV12-3/TRBV12-4|-|-
CASSPYGETQYF
TGTGCCAGCAGCCCATATGGGGAGACCCAGTACTTC
>TRBJ2-7|TRBV5-4|-|-
CASSLGGSSYEQYF
TGTGCCAGCAGCTTGGGTGGGAGCTCCTACGAGCAGTACTTC
>TRBJ2-5|TRBV18|TRBD1|-
CASSLGQGGFETQYF
TGTGCCAGCTCACTCGGACAGGGAGGCTTCGAGACCCAGTACTTC
>TRBJ1-1|TRBV6-5|-|-
CASSYSHTQDTEAFF
TGTGCCAGCAGTTACTCACACACCCAGGACACTGAAGCTTTCTTT
>TRBJ1-6|TRBV9|-|-
CASSGEINLPLHF
TGTGCCAGCAGCGGGGAAATTAATTTACCCCTCCACTTT
>TRBJ1-4|TRBV20-1|TRBD1|-
CSASRQGAGEKLFF
TGCAGTGCTAGTAGACAGGGGGCGGGTGAAAAACTGTTTTTT
>TRBJ1-1|TRBV9|-|-
CASSGDQPMNTEAFF
TGTGCCAGCAGCGGCGACCAGCCAATGAACACTGAAGCTTTCTTT
>TRBJ2-1|TRBV18|TRBD1|-
CASSPPTGQGFNEQFF
TGTGCCAGCTCACCACCTACGGGACAGGGGTTCAATGAGCAGTTCTTC
>TRBJ1-2|TRBV3-1/TRBV3-2|-|-
CASSQASQYGYTF
TGTGCCAGCAGCCAAGCAAGCCAGTATGGCTACACCTTC
>TRBJ2-7|TRBV5-4|-|few
CASSMDAGSYEQYF
TGTGCCAGCAGCATGGATGCAGGATCCTACGAGCAGTACTTC
>TRBJ1-3|TRBV6-5|-|-
CASKIGGVSGNTIYF
TGTGCCAGCAAAATTGGGGGAGTATCTGGAAACACCATATATTTT
>TRBJ1-2|TRBV19|TRBD1|-
CASSTPRRTGRFNGYTF
TGTGCCAGTAGTACGCCCCGTCGGACAGGGAGGTTCAATGGCTACACCTTC
>TRBJ1-2|TRBV5-1|-|-
CASSLGTDANYGYTF
TGCGCCAGCAGCTTGGGGACAGATGCTAACTATGGCTACACCTTC
>TRBJ2-3|TRBV5-4|-|-
CASSLAAGTTDTQYF
TGTGCCAGCAGCTTGGCTGCGGGGACCACAGATACGCAGTATTTT
>TRBJ1-2|TRBV4-2|TRBD1|-
CASSQQPGQGSYGYTF
TGTGCCAGCAGCCAACAGCCGGGACAGGGCTCCTATGGCTACACCTTC
>TRBJ1-5|TRBV3-1/TRBV3-2|TRBD1|-
CASSGGQGNQPQHF
TGTGCCAGCAGCGGCGGACAGGGAAATCAGCCCCAGCATTTT
>TRBJ1-6|TRBV7-2|TRBD1|-
CASSSETGIMTLHF
TGTGCCAGCAGCTCGGAGACAGGGATCATGACCCTCCACTTT
>TRBJ2-7|TRBV5-1|TRBD1|few
CASSLGDRITYEQYF
TGCGCCAGCAGCTTGGGGGACAGGATCACCTACGAGCAGTACTTC
>TRBJ2-6|TRBV19|TRBD1|-
CASSATGNSGANVLTF
TGTGCCAGTAGTGCGACAGGGAACTCTGGGGCCAACGTCCTGACTTTC
>TRBJ2-3|TRBV15|TRBD2|once
CATKRDGVTDTQYF
TGTGCCACCAAGCGGGACGGGGTCACAGATACGCAGTATTTT
>TRBJ2-7|TRBV18|TRBD1|-
CASSLQTGGGHEQYF
TGTGCCAGCTCACTCCAGACAGGGGGCGGCCACGAGCAGTACTTC
>TRBJ2-3|TRBV6-5|TRBD1|-
CAEGDRGYDTQYF
TGCGCCGAGGGGGACAGGGGGTACGATACGCAGTATTTT
>TRBJ1-6|TRBV15|-|-
CATSPRGSSYNSPLHF
TGTGCCACCAGCCCTAGGGGGAGCTCCTATAATTCACCCCTCCACTTT
>TRBJ1-5|TRBV11-2|TRBD1|-
CASSLDGTGNQPQHF
TGTGCCAGCAGCTTAGACGGGACAGGGAATCAGCCCCAGCATTTT
>TRBJ1-1|TRBV19|-|-
CASTHRRNTEAFF
TGTGCCAGTACCCATAGGAGGAACACTGAAGCTTTCTTT
>TRBJ2-5|TRBV5-4|TRBD2|-
CASSPGASGGQETQYF
TGTGCCAGCAGCCCGGGGGCTAGCGGGGGCCAAGAGACCCAGTACTTC
>TRBJ1-2|TRBV30|-|-
CAWSRTEFYGYTF
TGTGCCTGGAGTAGGACGGAGTTTTATGGCTACACCTTC
>TRBJ2-3|TRBV10-3|TRBD2|-
CAIKGLAGGPGTDTQYF
TGTGCCATCAAGGGACTAGCGGGGGGGCCCGGCACAGATACGCAGTATTTT
>TRBJ1-2|TRBV5-1|-|-
CASSRRGLRGYTF
TGCGCCAGCAGTCGGCGGGGGTTGCGGGGCTACACCTTC
>TRBJ2-5|TRBV2|TRBD2|-
CASSVGSGGRETQYF
TGTGCCAGCAGTGTGGGTAGCGGGGGCCGAGAGACCCAGTACTTC
>TRBJ2-5|TRBV5-1|-|-
CASSLDPGQETQYF
TGCGCCAGCAGCTTGGATCCGGGACAAGAGACCCAGTACTTC
>TRBJ1-4|TRBV30|-|-
CAWSVMGVGKLFF
TGTGCCTGGAGTGTCATGGGGGTTGGAAAACTGTTTTTT
>TRBJ1-5|TRBV28|TRBD1|-
CASRGGGRQPQHF
TGTGCCAGCAGGGGAGGGGGCCGACAGCCCCAGCATTTT
>TRBJ2-7|TRBV11-2|-|-
CASSLGARLFSGDF
TGTGCCAGCAGCTTAGGTGCTAGACTATTTTCAGGCGACTTC
>TRBJ2-5|TRBV11-2|TRBD1|-
CASSLQGAPGETQYF
TGTGCCAGCAGCTTACAGGGGGCGCCGGGGGAGACCCAGTACTTC
>TRBJ1-4|TRBV28|-|-
CASSFVGSREKLFF
TGTGCCAGCAGTTTCGTTGGCAGCCGAGAAAAACTGTTTTTT
>TRBJ1-1|TRBV6-5|TRBD1|-
CASSYGRQGGTEAFF
TGTGCCAGCTCTTACGGCCGACAGGGAGGGACTGAAGCTTTCTTT
>TRBJ2-2|TRBV11-2|TRBD2|-
CASRWASGGGTGELFF
TGTGCCAGCCGCTGGGCTAGCGGGGGGGGCACCGGGGAGCTGTTTTTT
>TRBJ1-1|TRBV6-5|TRBD1|-
CALTGTGGRSTEAFF
TGTGCCCTCACCGGGACAGGGGGCCGGAGCACTGAAGCTTTCTTT
>TRBJ1-2|TRBV28|-|-
CASSSGIFGGYTF
TGTGCCAGCAGTTCCGGGATTTTCGGTGGCTACACCTTC
>TRBJ1-1|TRBV5-1|-|-
CASSPGTDTEAFF
TGCGCCAGCAGCCCAGGGACTGACACTGAAGCTTTCTTT
>TRBJ2-2|TRBV19|-|-
CASTGRAELFF
TGTGCCAGTACAGGACGGGCGGAGCTGTTTTTT
>TRBJ1-2|TRBV5-6|-|-
CASSLPTGIYGYTF
TGTGCCAGCAGCTTGCCCACAGGAATCTATGGCTACACCTTC
>TRBJ1-4|TRBV19|TRBD1|-
CASSTGQGSLNEKLFF
TGTGCCAGTAGTACCGGACAGGGGAGCCTAAATGAAAAACTGTTTTTT
>TRBJ2-3|TRBV27|-|-
CASSFRITDTQYF
TGTGCCAGCAGTTTTCGCATCACAGATACGCAGTATTTT
>TRBJ1-6|TRBV29-1|-|-
CSVELLGGRSYNSPLHF
TGCAGCGTTGAATTATTGGGGGGCCGGTCCTATAATTCACCCCTCCACTTT
>TRBJ2-2|TRBV5-1|-|few
CASSFSNSPDTGELFF
TGCGCCAGCAGCTTTTCCAACTCCCCGGACACCGGGGAGCTGTTTTTT
>TRBJ1-1|TRBV3-1/TRBV3-2|TRBD1|-
CASRQSGGRAEAFF
TGTGCCAGCAGGCAATCAGGGGGCAGGGCTGAAGCTTTCTTT
>TRBJ1-4|TRBV7-6|TRBD1|-
CASSKGTVNNNEKLFF
TGTGCCAGCAGCAAGGGGACAGTTAATAATAATGAAAAACTGTTTTTT
>TRBJ2-1|TRBV19|-|-
CASTRGNADEQFF
TGTGCCAGTACCCGGGGCAATGCCGATGAGCAGTTCTTC
>TRBJ1-1|TRBV20-1|-|once
CSARAAAEAFF
TGCAGTGCTAGAGCGGCAGCTGAAGCTTTCTTT
>TRBJ2-4|TRBV19|TRBD2|-
CASAPTGGGENIQYF
TGTGCCAGTGCCCCGACGGGGGGGGGCGAAAACATTCAGTACTTC
>TRBJ1-1|TRBV5-4|-|once
CASSGWDTRTTEAFF
TGTGCCAGCAGCGGCTGGGACACCAGAACCACTGAAGCTTTCTTT
>TRBJ1-1|TRBV7-2|-|few
CASSYIGEPTEAFF
TGTGCCAGCAGCTACATCGGGGAGCCCACTGAAGCTTTCTTT
>TRBJ1-1|TRBV5-6|-|few
CASSPDGGARRDTEAFF
TGTGCCAGCAGCCCCGACGGGGGGGCGCGTCGGGACACTGAAGCTTTCTTT
>TRBJ1-2|TRBV3-1/TRBV3-2|-|-
CASSQDIGSGGYTF
TGTGCCAGCAGCCAAGATATCGGGTCCGGTGGCTACACCTTC